Detailed here is one T cell receptor beta chain. Its target is not known. The germline V and J ends were trimmed by 6 bases and 3 bases, with 11 bases remaining between them. The V gene's germline CDR1 is MNHEY and CDR2 SVGAGI. This CDR3 spans 13 amino acids. Clones were sequenced by immunoSEQ multiplex PCR, and TCRdb holds only the in-frame ones, with some missing. This sample has over 350,000 clones; approximately 91% occur once, and the top ten carry 3.5%. This entry belongs to a study of Ad26.COV2.S vaccination and SARS-CoV-2 variants. Study information: Each vaccinee took Ad26.COV2.S intramuscularly, once or twice 56 days apart.

Treatment reported: about 20 received Ad26.COV2.S at low or high dose, single or two shots; about 5 received placebo; per-sample allocation not given. Sampling was performed 63 days after the first vaccine or placebo injection. Study-wide findings and caveats: After vaccination, substantial breadth of spike-specific CD8+ and CD4+ responses was reported. Whether participants received vaccine or placebo, their non-spike TCR breadth was similar.

This TCR derives from a person between 18 and 59 years old who received the Ad26.COV2.S COVID-19 vaccine or a placebo. The sample consisted of peripheral blood, taken in a trial of Ad26.COV2.S vaccine versus placebo. The chain combines TRBV6-5 with TRBJ1-1; D gene uncertain. CDR3 loop: CASRVGPYTEAFF. CDR3 nucleotide sequence: TGTGCCAGCAGGGTTGGTCCTTACACTGAAGCTTTCTTT.